This T cell receptor beta chain was retrieved from a study of long-term antiretroviral therapy in people with HIV. General observations from the study: Controls exceeded HIV repertoires in CDR3 length range.

Germline CDR1 and CDR2: MGHRA and YSYEKL. CDR3 size: 16 residues. V was pared by 1 base and J by 0 bases, with 6 bases of the junction left unmatched. For each donor, at least one pre-ART and at least two post-ART PBMC samples were available. This was the immunoSEQ v3.0 assay at survey level. Method: immunoSEQ multiplex PCR; TCRdb's copy keeps in-frame clones and lacks some. This repertoire shows approximately 20,000 clones, about 85% found once; its top ten account for 12%. This clone came up a few times. The antigen is undetermined. The genes are TRBV4-1 and TRBJ2-7; 7 bases agree with TRBD2. This TCR was sampled from a man aged 40-49 years with HIV. The input for sequencing was unsorted PBMCs, taken 1.6 years after starting antiretroviral therapy. The CDR3 DNA reads TGCGCCAGCAGCCAAGTCGCACTAGCGAACTCCTACGAGCAGTACTTC. It specifies CASSQVALANSYEQYF.